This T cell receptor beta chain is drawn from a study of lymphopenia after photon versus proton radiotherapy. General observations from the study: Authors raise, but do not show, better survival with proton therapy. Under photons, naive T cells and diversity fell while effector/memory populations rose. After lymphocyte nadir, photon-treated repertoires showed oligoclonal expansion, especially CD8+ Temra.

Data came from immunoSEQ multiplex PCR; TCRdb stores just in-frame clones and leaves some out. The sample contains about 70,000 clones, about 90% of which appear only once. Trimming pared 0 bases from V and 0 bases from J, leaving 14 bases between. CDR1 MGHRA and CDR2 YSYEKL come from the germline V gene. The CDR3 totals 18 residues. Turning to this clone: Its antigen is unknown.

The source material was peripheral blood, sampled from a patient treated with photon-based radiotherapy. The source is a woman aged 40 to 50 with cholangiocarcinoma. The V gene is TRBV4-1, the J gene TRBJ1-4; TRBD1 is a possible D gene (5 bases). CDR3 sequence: CASSQDRARVATNEKLFF. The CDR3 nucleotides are TGCGCCAGCAGCCAAGATCGGGCCAGGGTTGCAACTAATGAAAAACTGTTTTTT.